Reported below is one T cell receptor beta chain. The sample originates from a study of blood T cell repertoires in COVID-19. This CDR3 is 17 amino acids long. The V gene's germline CDR1 is MNHNS and CDR2 SASEGT. After removal of 1 base from V and 6 bases from J, the junction contained 9 bases not matched to a gene. Produced via immunoSEQ multiplex PCR; TCRdb's table is partial and in-frame only. The sample holds about 65,000 clones, roughly 90% seen once. The origin of this receptor is a man aged 55 to 70 with acute or convalescent COVID-19. Material for sequencing was peripheral blood. The chain has TRBV6-1 and TRBJ2-7; 13 bases line up with TRBD2. CDR3 in DNA: TGTGCCAGCAGTGAAGTGACTAGCGGGGGGTACCGCCTCGAGCAGTACTTC. Translated, it gives CASSEVTSGGYRLEQYF.